The 26 T cell receptor beta chains given below trace back to one sample, sequenced in a study of naive and memory T cell subsets. Noted treatment: skin biopsy from PPD injection site in Mantoux-positive individual. An oligonucleotide containing a UMI was ligated to the 3' end of TCR cDNA. Four PCR rounds used nested alpha and beta constant region primers plus the SP2 primer. Each CDR3 protein is one row after TCRdb ran MiXCR on the UMI-ligation and nested PCR reads. The sample lists around 30,000 distinct CDR3 sequences, approximately 6.7% occurring once. Source: skin, taken from a tuberculin skin test site. The receptor set was obtained from an adult in good health.

Only a few counts were recorded for this clonotype. The chain links TRBV3-1 to TRBJ1-4, with D maybe TRBD1 (6 bases). CDR3 size: 20 residues. The germline V and J ends were trimmed by 1 base and 6 bases, with 27 bases remaining between them. Germline V gene data show CDR1 as LGHDT and CDR2 as YNNKEL (reference sequence). The CDR3 reads CASSQAGVDTGSLLDEKLFF. The CDR3 DNA sequence: TGTGCCAGCAGCCAAGCGGGGGTAGACACAGGGAGTCTCCTGGATGAAAAACTGTTTTTT.

This clonotype was counted at least ten times. The chain carries TRBV2 and TRBJ2-7; D is uncertain. CDR1 and CDR2 (germline): SNHLY, FYNNEI. The CDR3 runs to 14 residues. V was cut by 1 base and J by 2 bases, with 9 bases left in between. As DNA, the CDR3 is TGTGCCAGCAGTGAAGGACCCAGAGCCTACGAGCAGTACTTC. Its protein is CASSEGPRAYEQYF.

This clonotype has just a few counts. The rearrangement joins TRBV5-4 to TRBJ2-2; D not certain. This CDR3 comprises 14 residues. Trimming stripped 2 bases from V and 0 bases from J, with 5 bases between. Germline V gene sequence: CDR1 SGHNT, CDR2 YYREEE (reference sequence). This CDR3 is CASSFVSNTGELFF. In nucleotides, the CDR3 is TGTGCCAGCAGCTTCGTGTCGAACACCGGGGAGCTGTTTTTT. Based on the CDR3 plus reference TRBV5-4 and TRBJ2-2, the full variable domain is ETGVTQSPTHLIKTRGQQVTLRCSSQSGHNTVSWYQQALGQGPQFIFQYYREEENGRGNFPPRFSGLQFPNYSSELNVNALELDDSALYLCASSFVSNTGELFFGEGSRLTVL.

This clonotype was observed at least ten times. V is TRBV10-1 and J is TRBJ1-2; no reliable D call. The CDR3 spans 11 residues. CDR1 is WNHNN and CDR2 is SYGVQD in the germline V gene (reference sequence). Trimming cost V 3 bases and J 5 bases, with 4 bases left between them. DNA of the CDR3: TGCGCCAGCAGTGATCAGTATGGCTACACCTTC. Translated: CASSDQYGYTF.

In its sample, this clonotype was seen a few times. The chain combines TRBV7-2 with TRBJ2-2; perhaps TRBD1 as D (5 bases). Germline CDR1 is SGHTA and CDR2 is FQGNSA. Trimming took 7 bases from V and 1 from J, leaving 13 bases between them. This CDR3 region has 15 residues. The CDR3 spells CASTTVQGNTGELFF. For the CDR3, the DNA is TGTGCCAGCACCACCGTCCAGGGGAACACCGGGGAGCTGTTTTTT.

Regarding this clonotype: It may be a read error: a sequence one base away is much more abundant. V and J are TRBV6-2 or TRBV6-3 and TRBJ2-4, with 14 nucleotides matching TRBD2. The CDR3 has 18 residues. Germline V gene data show CDR1 as MNHEY and CDR2 as SVGEGT. The CDR3 DNA reads TGTGTCAGCACTAGACTAGCGGGGGGGCAATCGGCCAAAAACATTCAGTACTTC. Amino acids: CVSTRLAGGQSAKNIQYF.

Ten or more counts support this clonotype. The chain combines TRBV28 with TRBJ1-2; D perhaps matches TRBD1 (5 bases). CDR3 length equals 14 residues. CDR1 is MDHEN and CDR2 is SYDVKM in the germline V gene. V shed 2 bases and J shed 3 bases, with 10 bases lying between them. CDR3 in DNA: TGTGCCAGCAGTTTACAGACAGACTACTATGGCTACACCTTC. Amino acid sequence: CASSLQTDYYGYTF.

This clonotype has ten or more counts. V is TRBV6-6 and J is TRBJ2-1, with 8 bases identical to TRBD2. J lost 6 bases, V lost 0 bases, and 7 bases had no gene match. The CDR3 covers 16 residues. CDR1 and CDR2 (germline): MNHNY, SVGAGI (reference sequence). CDR3 sequence reads: CASSYSTSGGPNEQFF. CDR3 sequence (DNA): TGTGCCAGCAGTTACTCGACGAGCGGGGGACCCAATGAGCAGTTCTTC.

This clonotype is classed as medium-sized. This chain links TRBV2 with TRBJ2-3; D gene uncertain. Germline V CDR1 and CDR2: SNHLY, FYNNEI. There are 14 residues in the CDR3. V lost 10 bases and J 1 base, leaving 15 bases between the germline ends. CDR3 bases: TGTGCCATCGGTAGTCGGTGGGGCACAGATACGCAGTATTTT. As protein: CAIGSRWGTDTQYF. Full variable domain (remainder filled in from reference TRBV2 and TRBJ2-3): EPEVTQTPSHQVTQMGQEVILRCVPISNHLYFYWYRQILGQKVEFLVSFYNNEISEKSEIFDDQFSVERPDGSNFTLKIRSTKLEDSAMYFCAIGSRWGTDTQYFGPGTRLTVL.

This chain connects TRBV5-1 to TRBJ1-6, with D possibly being TRBD1 (5 bases). The V and J ends lost 4 bases and 0 bases respectively, with 14 bases between them. CDR1 and CDR2 (germline): SGHRS, YFSETQ. This CDR3 has 17 residues. The CDR3 DNA reads as TGCGCCAGCAGCCGACAGCAGCCTTCCTCCTATAATTCACCCCTCCACTTT. Translating it yields CASSRQQPSSYNSPLHF.

This clonotype appeared a few times. V is TRBV5-1 and J is TRBJ1-1, with D tentatively TRBD1 (5 bases). V was cut by 3 bases and J by 6 bases, with 18 bases left in between. Germline V gene data show CDR1 as SGHRS and CDR2 as YFSETQ. This CDR3 comprises 15 residues. CDR3 sequence reads: CASSSEPGWGAEAFF. The CDR3 DNA sequence: TGCGCCAGCAGCTCTGAACCCGGCTGGGGGGCTGAAGCTTTCTTT.

The chain employs TRBV19 and TRBJ2-7; 7 nucleotides match TRBD2. V was clipped by 6 bases and J by 0 bases; unmatched bases: 5. The CDR3 has 14 amino acids. Per germline, CDR1 LNHDA and CDR2 SQIVND (reference sequence). The CDR3 protein is CASSPASGSYEQYF. The CDR3 DNA is TGTGCCAGTAGCCCTGCTAGCGGCTCCTACGAGCAGTACTTC.

This chain uses TRBV5-6 with TRBJ2-7; D unclear. The CDR3 extends over 13 amino acids. Germline CDR1 is SGHDT and CDR2 is YYEEEE. Trimming cost V 3 bases and J 1 base, with 8 bases left between them. In nucleotides, the CDR3 is TGTGCCAGCAGCTCCGGACGGTCCTACGAGCAGTACTTC. Encoded protein: CASSSGRSYEQYF.

This clonotype showed up just a few times. J is TRBJ2-1 and V is TRBV28; 8 bases align to TRBD1. Trimming took 6 bases from V and 9 from J; bases not matched to a gene: 13. Germline CDR1 MDHEN, CDR2 SYDVKM. The CDR3 spans 15 residues. For the CDR3, the DNA is TGTGCCAGCAGGGGGGCAGGGGGCCGGTCCGCTGAGCAGTTCTTC. Translation gives CASRGAGGRSAEQFF.

In this sample, this clonotype turned up many times. This chain connects TRBV3-1 to TRBJ2-2; maybe TRBD2 (6 bases). This CDR3 comprises 16 residues. V lost 3 bases, J lost 1 base, and 12 bases lay in between. CDR1 and CDR2 from the germline V gene are LGHDT and YNNKEL (reference sequence). The CDR3 DNA follows: TGTGCCAGCAGCCATGACGGGAGCGAGAACACCGGGGAGCTGTTTTTT. Translating gives CASSHDGSENTGELFF.

In its sample, this clonotype was seen a few times. This may be a read error: a much more frequent sequence differs by one nucleotide. The chain employs TRBV24-1 and TRBJ2-2; TRBD2 aligns across 8 bases. Germline V gene sequence: CDR1 KGHDR, CDR2 SFDVKD. Unmatched junction bases numbered 9, after V lost 3 bases and J lost 4 bases. This CDR3 comprises 17 residues. This CDR3 reads CATSDAPVAGCTGELFF. Written as DNA, the CDR3 is TGTGCCACCAGTGATGCTCCCGTAGCGGGGTGCACCGGGGAGCTGTTTTTT.

This clonotype was counted at least ten times. J is TRBJ1-1 and V is TRBV5-4; D not resolved. Germline CDR1 is SGHNT and CDR2 is YYREEE (reference sequence). There are 13 residues in the CDR3. V was shortened by 2 bases and J by 4 bases, with 9 bases between the two germline ends. As DNA, the CDR3 is TGTGCCAGCAGCTTCGCGGTGGGCACTGAAGCTTTCTTT. It translates to CASSFAVGTEAFF.

This clonotype was seen at least ten times. The chain carries TRBV6-1 and TRBJ2-3; 9 nucleotides line up with TRBD2. The CDR3 has 16 residues. Per the germline V gene, CDR1 is MNHNS and CDR2 is SASEGT. J was trimmed by 2 bases and V by 2 bases; bases with no gene match: 5. DNA of the CDR3: TGTGCCAGCAGTGAAAATAGCGGGGGACCCACAGATACGCAGTATTTT. It codes for CASSENSGGPTDTQYF.

This clonotype was seen more than once but under ten times. The rearrangement joins TRBV4-1 to TRBJ2-3, with D possibly being TRBD1 (5 bases). The ends were cut back, 2 bases at V and 0 bases at J, with 9 bases in the middle. The CDR3 runs to 15 residues. CDR1 is MGHRA, CDR2 YSYEKL, per germline. CDR3 DNA sequence: TGCGCCAGCAGCCAATTCTCAGGGAGCACAGATACGCAGTATTTT. Protein sequence: CASSQFSGSTDTQYF.

This clonotype appeared many times. The V call is TRBV18, the J call TRBJ2-7, with D hard to call. The CDR3 covers 14 residues. Per the germline V gene, CDR1 is KGHSH and CDR2 is LQKENI. Trimming shortened V by 3 bases and J by 0 bases, and 9 bases separated the two germline ends. The CDR3 reads CASSPGRSSYEQYF. CDR3 bases: TGTGCCAGCTCACCCGGTAGGAGCTCCTACGAGCAGTACTTC.

The genes are TRBV12-3 or TRBV12-4 and TRBJ2-2, with TRBD2 matching 7 bases. V lost 6 bases to trimming and J lost 4 bases; unmatched junction nucleotides: 11. CDR3 length equals 16 residues. DNA for the CDR3: TGTGCCAGCAGCGCCGCGGGGGTAGCGACCACCGGGGAGCTGTTTTTT. Protein: CASSAAGVATTGELFF.

This clonotype was seen ten or more times. The gene calls are TRBV11-2 and TRBJ1-1; 7 nucleotides match TRBD1. The CDR3 length is 14 residues. Germline values: CDR1 SGHAT, CDR2 FQNNGV. The junction had 7 bases not matched to a gene; V was cut back by 5 bases and J by 4 bases. The CDR3, as DNA: TGTGCCAGCAGCCCACCTACAGGGGCCACTGAAGCTTTCTTT. Protein sequence: CASSPPTGATEAFF.

This chain links TRBV4-2 with TRBJ1-2; D gene unclear. The CDR3 has 13 amino acids. The germline V and J ends were trimmed by 2 bases and 10 bases, with 14 bases remaining between them. Germline CDR1 and CDR2: LGHNA and YNFKEQ. The CDR3 DNA sequence: TGTGCCAGCAGCCAACGGACCCTCTTTTCCTACACCTTC. Its protein product is CASSQRTLFSYTF.

The chain uses TRBV7-9 and TRBJ2-4; 15 positions match TRBD2. V lost 5 bases to trimming and J lost 0 bases; unmatched junction nucleotides: 5. CDR1 and CDR2 (germline): SEHNR, FQNEAQ (reference sequence). The CDR3 spans 18 residues. CDR3 coding DNA: TGTGCCAGCAGCCTAGGACTAGCGGGGGGGATAGCCAAAAACATTCAGTACTTC. Translated, it gives CASSLGLAGGIAKNIQYF.

The sample holds many counts of this clonotype. Compared with germline, one end of the junction differs, possibly owing to a read error. The rearrangement links TRBV5-1 to TRBJ2-7, with D possibly being TRBD2 (6 bases). This CDR3 has 13 residues. From germline, CDR1 is SGHRS and CDR2 YFSETQ. The CDR3 protein is CASCLDRGYEQYF. The CDR3 nucleotides read TGCGCCAGCTGCTTGGACCGGGGGTACGAGCAGTACTTC.

This clonotype was observed many times. The rearrangement uses TRBV19 and TRBJ2-1, with D uncertain. Trimming left V 6 bases short and J 1 base short, with 16 bases between. CDR1 is LNHDA, CDR2 SQIVND, per germline (reference sequence). This CDR3 region has 16 residues. CDR3 protein: CASSHDRVVSYNEQFF. CDR3 nucleotides: TGTGCCAGTAGCCATGACCGTGTCGTGTCCTACAATGAGCAGTTCTTC.